This is a list of T cell receptor beta chains from one sample in a study of T cell clones after liver transplantation. Profiled with immunoSEQ multiplex PCR; TCRdb holds only in-frame clones, not every one. The sample carries roughly 51,000 clones, over 55% recorded once. The sample was CD4+ T cells from blood, taken around 54 months after liver transplant. The origin of the receptors is a human patient who received a liver transplant. A share of the T cells may be of graft donor origin. The CDR3 runs from the conserved cysteine through the conserved F or W.

TRBJ2-4 | TRBV11-2 | CASSLDRVHIQYF
TRBJ2-7 | TRBV18 | CASSPPGDKEQYF
TRBJ1-1 | TRBV7-9 | CASSFGNTEAFF
TRBJ2-1 | TRBV9 | CASSARDRSYNEQFF
TRBJ2-7 | TRBV27 | CASSRQGGYEQYF
TRBJ2-1 | TRBV28 | CASSFPAGVNEQFF
TRBJ2-3 | TRBV11-3 | CASSLGRSTDTQYF
TRBJ2-1 | TRBV28 | CASSLPAMGEQFF
TRBJ2-3 | TRBV4-2 | CASSQEAGRTDTQYF
TRBJ2-2 | TRBV14 | CASSPLLTPGELFF
TRBJ2-3 | TRBV28 | CASSSHGPGQGITDTQYF
TRBJ2-2 | TRBV2 | CASSEVGGLNTGELFF
TRBJ2-2 | TRBV2 | CASSAGAPGELFF
TRBJ1-6 | TRBV2 | CASRDGRGGNSPLHF
TRBJ1-2 | TRBV7-2 | CASSPGQGAGYTF
TRBJ1-2 | TRBV15 | CATSREGDGMNYGYTF
TRBJ2-1 | TRBV11-2 | CASSSGLAETSYNEQFF
TRBJ1-2 | TRBV13 | CASSFNRVSYGYTF
TRBJ2-5 | TRBV5-4 | CASSFGSQETQYF
TRBJ1-2 | TRBV28 | CASRRQGRGYGYTF
TRBJ1-4 | TRBV7-9 | CASSLEFWGDEKLFF
TRBJ1-4 | TRBV14 | CASSLTREKLFF
TRBJ2-7 | TRBV7-8 | CASSLGDREVEQYF
TRBJ2-4 | TRBV4-2 | CASSQEGQWRNIQYF
TRBJ2-7 | TRBV30 | CAWNKAGLGSYEQYF
TRBJ2-3 | TRBV7-2 | CASSLIAAVISTDTQYF
TRBJ2-5 | TRBV5-4 | CASSPGTVQETQYF
TRBJ1-6 | TRBV6-1 | CASSSGHNSPLHF
TRBJ2-2 | TRBV15 | CATSRTGRDTGELFF
TRBJ2-1 | TRBV10-1 | CASRAGLAQSGSYNEQFF
TRBJ2-6 | TRBV28 | CATRPGGANVLTF
TRBJ2-3 | TRBV5-1 | CASSLGAPGRTQYF
TRBJ1-2 | TRBV7-9 | CASSEANYGYTF
TRBJ2-3 | TRBV4-2 | CASSQDASGVTDTQYF
TRBJ2-3 | TRBV7-3 | CASSLRVRGTSGGTDTQYF
TRBJ2-5 | TRBV4-1 | CASSQVGAGGRETQYF
TRBJ1-3 | TRBV30 | CAWSVGNTIYF
TRBJ1-6 | TRBV25-1 | CASSEWRGPNSPLHF
TRBJ2-2 | TRBV2 | CASGTSGGAVAGELFF
TRBJ1-2 | TRBV19 | CATSGGTRGNYGYTF